This TCR beta chain was sequenced in a study of T cell changes during pregnancy in multiple sclerosis. Per germline, CDR1 MNHEY and CDR2 SVGAGI. The CDR3 has 14 amino acids. The V and J ends lost 6 bases and 1 base, in that order; junction bases with no gene match: 0. Profiled with immunoSEQ multiplex PCR; TCRdb holds only in-frame clones, not every one. The repertoire holds some 28,000 clones, with more than 85% as singletons. The chain combines TRBV6-5 with TRBJ2-2, with 9 bases fitting TRBD1. The receptor was isolated from a female donor with multiple sclerosis, enrolled in a pregnancy study. Source: CD4+ T cells from peripheral blood mononuclear cells, taken after pregnancy. Here the CDR3 DNA reads TGTGCCAGCAGGGGACAGGGGAACACCGGGGAGCTGTTTTTT. Protein: CASRGQGNTGELFF.